This T cell receptor beta chain was found in a study of blood T cell repertoires in COVID-19. Original handling: Estimates of nucleated cell counts were drawn from the amplification of reference gene primers. The assay was immunoSEQ multiplex PCR, and TCRdb's table has in-frame clones only and misses some. The V and J calls and clone size come from that table; D and trimming were worked out from the DNA. The table has hundreds of thousands of clones, about 90% seen once. V lost 6 bases and J 4 bases, leaving 15 bases between the germline ends. This CDR3 comprises 14 residues. CDR1 and CDR2 (germline): SNHLY, FYNNEI.

The chain carries TRBV2 and TRBJ2-5; D is perhaps TRBD2 (5 bases). The specimen was peripheral blood. The TCR comes from a man aged 55 to 70 who had recovered from COVID-19. CDR3 bases: TGTGCCAGCAGGGCCTCTAGCAATGGAGAGACCCAGTACTTC. Translated: CASRASSNGETQYF.